This TCR beta chain was profiled in a study of blood T cell repertoires in COVID-19. The CDR3 consists of 16 residues. CDR1 and CDR2 from the germline V gene are MDHEN and SYDVKM. Trimming removed 2 bases from V and 2 bases from J; junction bases left unmatched: 8. Data came from immunoSEQ multiplex PCR; TCRdb stores just in-frame clones and leaves some out. In the table there are around 78,000 clones, roughly 80% of which are singletons. The sample was peripheral blood. The chain employs TRBV28 and TRBJ1-2; 7 nucleotides align to TRBD1. This clonotype was obtained from a human donor in a cohort sampled during active COVID-19. The CDR3 is CASSLGDSLPNYGYTF. For the CDR3, the DNA is TGTGCCAGCAGTTTAGGGGACAGCCTCCCGAACTATGGCTACACCTTC.